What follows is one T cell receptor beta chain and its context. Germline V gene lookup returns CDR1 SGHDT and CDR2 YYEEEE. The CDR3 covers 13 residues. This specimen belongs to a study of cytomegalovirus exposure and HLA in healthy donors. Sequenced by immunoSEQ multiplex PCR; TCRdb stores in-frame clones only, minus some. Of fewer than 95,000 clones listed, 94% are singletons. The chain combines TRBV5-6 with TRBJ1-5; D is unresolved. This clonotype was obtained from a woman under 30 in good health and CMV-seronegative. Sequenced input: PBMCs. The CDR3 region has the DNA TGTGCTAGCGGGAGAGGGCCCAATCAGCCCCAGCATTTT. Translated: CASGRGPNQPQHF.